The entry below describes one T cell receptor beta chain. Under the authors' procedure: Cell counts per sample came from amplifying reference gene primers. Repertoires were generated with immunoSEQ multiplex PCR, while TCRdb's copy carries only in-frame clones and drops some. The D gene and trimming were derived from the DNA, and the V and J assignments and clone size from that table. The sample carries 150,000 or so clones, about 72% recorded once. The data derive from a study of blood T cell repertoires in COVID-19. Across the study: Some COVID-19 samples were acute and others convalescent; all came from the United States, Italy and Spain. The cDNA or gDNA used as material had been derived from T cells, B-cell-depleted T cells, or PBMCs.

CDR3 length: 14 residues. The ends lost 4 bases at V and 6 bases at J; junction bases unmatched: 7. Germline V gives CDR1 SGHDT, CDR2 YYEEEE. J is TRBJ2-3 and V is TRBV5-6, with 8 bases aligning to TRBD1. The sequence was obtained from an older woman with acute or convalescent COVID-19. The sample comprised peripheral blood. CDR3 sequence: CASSLRGRGDTQYF. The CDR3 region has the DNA TGTGCCAGCAGCCTCAGGGGGCGCGGCGATACGCAGTATTTT.